This is a list of T cell receptor beta chains from one sample in a study of radiation and T cells in renal cell carcinoma. Produced via immunoSEQ multiplex PCR; TCRdb's table is partial and in-frame only. The table includes tens of thousands of clones, around four fifths detected once. The source was blood, collected from a patient whose treatment included radiotherapy and nephrectomy. These TCRs come from a man aged 45 to 65 with renal cell carcinoma. Each CDR3 is given with its conserved first and last residue. D genes are given only for firm matches. Expanded clones get a size class; other rows say once, few or many, or leave the size out.

size,V,length,J,D,DNA,CDR3
NA,TRBV6-5,15,TRBJ2-7,NA,TGTGCCAGCAGCCCGTTTCACGGAGGCCACTACGAGCAGTACTTC,CASSPFHGGHYEQYF
NA,TRBV7-2,15,TRBJ2-5,TRBD2,TGTGCCGGACGCCGTGCCGGGGGGGCCTGGGAGACCCAGTACTTC,CAGRRAGGAWETQYF
NA,TRBV7-7,16,TRBJ2-7,NA,TGTGCTAGCAGCCCGTCGGAGGGTGGTGGTTCCTACGAGCAGTACTTC,CASSPSEGGGSYEQYF
NA,TRBV29-1,13,TRBJ2-5,TRBD2,TGCAGCACTGAGCCCAGCGGGACAGAGACCCAGTACTTC,CSTEPSGTETQYF
NA,TRBV5-1,15,TRBJ2-7,TRBD2,TGCGCCAGCAGCTTGCAGCGGGGAACCTCCTACGAGCAGTACTTC,CASSLQRGTSYEQYF
NA,TRBV7-2,12,TRBJ1-2,NA,TGTGCCAGCGAACTCCAGGCCTATGGCTACACCTTC,CASELQAYGYTF
NA,TRBV7-9,15,TRBJ2-7,NA,TGTGCCAGCAGCTCCAGCGTTTCCTGGTCCTACGAGCAGTACTTC,CASSSSVSWSYEQYF
NA,TRBV27,16,TRBJ2-3,TRBD2,TGTGCCAGCAGTTTTGGCGGGAGCGGTCGTACAGATACGCAGTATTTT,CASSFGGSGRTDTQYF
once,TRBV5-6,12,TRBJ2-3,NA,TGTGCCAGCAGCCCGGGCACAGATACGCAGTATTTT,CASSPGTDTQYF
NA,TRBV5-1,17,TRBJ1-2,TRBD1,TGCGCCAGCAGCCCCGGACAGGGTTCGTCCTTTTCGGGTGGCTACACCTTC,CASSPGQGSSFSGGYTF
NA,TRBV6-6,16,TRBJ2-6,TRBD1,TGTGCCAGCAGGATTACAGGGGACTCTGGGGCCAACGTCCTGACTTTC,CASRITGDSGANVLTF
NA,TRBV5-1,17,TRBJ2-3,TRBD2,TGCGCCAGCAGCTTGGCCGAGGGACTAGTTGAGGGAGATACGCAGTATTTT,CASSLAEGLVEGDTQYF
NA,TRBV6-5,14,TRBJ2-1,NA,TGTGCCAGCAGTTTGATCCCAGGGACAAGTGAGCAGTTCTTC,CASSLIPGTSEQFF
many,TRBV2,12,TRBJ2-5,NA,TGTGCCAGCCGGACTACGGGAGAGACCCAGTACTTC,CASRTTGETQYF
NA,TRBV5-1,14,TRBJ2-1,NA,TGCGCCAGCAGCTTGGGTAGCGAGTACAATGAGCAGTTCTTC,CASSLGSEYNEQFF
NA,TRBV27,17,TRBJ2-7,NA,TGTGCCAGCAGTTCAGACAGTCCGCGCCGCACCTTCTACGAGCAGTACTTC,CASSSDSPRRTFYEQYF
NA,TRBV27,14,TRBJ2-3,NA,TGTGCCAGCAGAGGAGAGGGTGGAATAGATACGCAGTATTTT,CASRGEGGIDTQYF
once,TRBV19,14,TRBJ2-5,NA,TGTGCCAGTAGTAGGGAGTCGGGAGTGGAGACCCAGTACTTC,CASSRESGVETQYF
NA,TRBV18,14,TRBJ1-1,NA,TGTGCCAGCTCACCCTCCAACAGCAACACTGAAGCTTTCTTT,CASSPSNSNTEAFF
NA,TRBV15,16,TRBJ2-7,NA,TGTGCCACCAGCAGAGATCCAGTACTAGGGGTGGACGAGCAGTACTTC,CATSRDPVLGVDEQYF
NA,TRBV7-8,12,TRBJ2-3,NA,TGTGCCAGCAGCTTAGGGCGAGATACGCAGTATTTT,CASSLGRDTQYF
NA,TRBV9,15,TRBJ2-1,TRBD2,TGTGCCAGCAGCGAGGCGGGGGGCGCCTACAATGAGCAGTTCTTC,CASSEAGGAYNEQFF
NA,TRBV2,15,TRBJ2-1,NA,TGTGCCAGCAGTGAAGGGAGACTAGAATACAATGAGCAGTTCTTC,CASSEGRLEYNEQFF
NA,TRBV4-3,15,TRBJ2-3,NA,TGCGCCAGCAGCCAAGATTCCGTGAGCACAGATACGCAGTATTTT,CASSQDSVSTDTQYF
NA,TRBV7-6,13,TRBJ1-1,NA,TGTGCCAGCAGCCGCGTACTGGGCACTGAAGCTTTCTTT,CASSRVLGTEAFF
NA,TRBV5-4,16,TRBJ2-1,TRBD1,TGTGCCAGCAGCTTGAAAGGGACAGACTCCTACAATGAGCAGTTCTTC,CASSLKGTDSYNEQFF
few,TRBV5-1,11,TRBJ2-3,NA,TGCGCCAGCAGCTTCACAGATACGCAGTATTTT,CASSFTDTQYF
NA,TRBV27,14,TRBJ2-1,NA,TGTGCCAGCAGGATGCGGACAGACTACAATGAGCAGTTCTTC,CASRMRTDYNEQFF
NA,TRBV28,13,TRBJ1-1,NA,TGTGCCAGCAGTACAAACTCGCCGGGAGAAGCTTTCTTT,CASSTNSPGEAFF
NA,TRBV18,11,TRBJ2-5,NA,TGTGCCAGCTCTCTCCAAGAGACCCAGTACTTC,CASSLQETQYF
NA,TRBV7-9,17,TRBJ2-5,NA,TGTGCCAGCAGCTTATTAGCAGGGGTCGGACAAAAAGAGACCCAGTACTTC,CASSLLAGVGQKETQYF
NA,TRBV30,12,TRBJ1-1,NA,TGTGCCTGGAGTGTAACCGGGATTGAAGCTTTCTTT,CAWSVTGIEAFF
NA,TRBV6-5,13,TRBJ1-2,NA,TGTGCCAGCAGTTTGGACAGAAACTATGGCTACACCTTC,CASSLDRNYGYTF
NA,TRBV30,13,TRBJ1-5,NA,TGTGCCTGGAACGGACAGAATGATCAGCCCCAGCATTTT,CAWNGQNDQPQHF
NA,TRBV5-1,16,TRBJ2-1,TRBD1,TGCGCCAGCAGCGCTAACAGGGGGATTCTCTACAATGAGCAGTTCTTC,CASSANRGILYNEQFF
NA,TRBV19,15,TRBJ1-1,TRBD1,TGTGCCAGTAGTCCCCGGGACAGGGGGAACACTGAAGCTTTCTTT,CASSPRDRGNTEAFF
NA,TRBV9,19,TRBJ2-5,TRBD1,TGTGCCAGCAGCGTAGGATTGGGTGCAGGGGGCCCATCTGGAGAGACCCAGTACTTC,CASSVGLGAGGPSGETQYF
few,TRBV28,13,TRBJ1-1,NA,TGTGCCAGCAGACGCCAGGGGAACACTGAAGCTTTCTTT,CASRRQGNTEAFF
NA,TRBV5-5,17,TRBJ2-7,TRBD2,TGTGCCAGCAGCTTGGGCCTGACTAGCGGGGGGACCTACGAGCAGTACTTC,CASSLGLTSGGTYEQYF
NA,TRBV30,13,TRBJ1-2,NA,TGTGCCTGGAGTTACGGTGCAGTCTACGGCTACACCTTC,CAWSYGAVYGYTF
NA,TRBV5-1,13,TRBJ2-7,TRBD2,TGCGCCAGCACACAATCGGGGGGCTACGAGCAGTACTTC,CASTQSGGYEQYF
NA,TRBV4-1,17,TRBJ2-2,TRBD2,TGCGCCAGCAGCCAAGATCTGCCGAGCGGGAGCACCGGGGAGCTGTTTTTT,CASSQDLPSGSTGELFF
NA,TRBV10-3,16,TRBJ2-5,NA,TGTGCCATCAGTGGTAGAGGGGGGAGGGCCTCAGAGACCCAGTACTTC,CAISGRGGRASETQYF
NA,TRBV18,14,TRBJ2-7,NA,TGTGCCAGCTCACCCGGGACACTAACCTACGAGCAGTACTTC,CASSPGTLTYEQYF
NA,TRBV7-8,14,TRBJ2-7,NA,TGTGCCAGCAGCAGTTACAGGGGAGGCTACGAGCAGTACTTC,CASSSYRGGYEQYF
NA,TRBV4-1,18,TRBJ2-2,TRBD2,TGCGCCAGCAGCCAGCCGGGACTAGCGGGAGGGGGCACCGGGGAGCTGTTTTTT,CASSQPGLAGGGTGELFF
few,TRBV4-1,16,TRBJ1-4,TRBD1,TGCGCCAGCAGCCAAGAAGGGGACAGGGGCCGGGAAAAACTGTTTTTT,CASSQEGDRGREKLFF
NA,TRBV18,16,TRBJ2-1,NA,TGTGCCAGCTCACCATTGTCAGGGGACTCCTACAATGAGCAGTTCTTC,CASSPLSGDSYNEQFF
NA,TRBV5-1,16,TRBJ2-2,TRBD2,TGCGCCAGCAGCTTGACAAGCGGGACCTACACCGGGGAGCTGTTTTTT,CASSLTSGTYTGELFF